Below are 32 T cell receptor beta chains sequenced from a single sample in a study of beta chain features in type 1 diabetes. cDNA synthesis used the whole RNA isolate, giving expressed TCRB sequences. TCRdb's table, derived via immunoSEQ multiplex PCR, lists solely in-frame clones and lacks some. The data show roughly 330,000 clones, roughly 11% seen once. Source material: naive CD4+ T cells from blood. These receptors originate from a woman aged 25 to 39 in good health.

This chain connects TRBV5-1 to TRBJ2-1; TRBD2 agrees at 14 bases. The trim removed 6 bases at V and 6 bases at J, leaving 14 bases unmatched. Germline V gene data show CDR1 as SGHRS and CDR2 as YFSETQ. The CDR3 runs to 18 residues. CDR3 region: CASTTTAGLAGGSNEQFF. CDR3 nucleotides: TGCGCCAGCACCACCACAGCTGGACTAGCGGGAGGAAGCAATGAGCAGTTCTTC. The full variable domain, in which reference TRBV5-1 and TRBJ2-1 provide the parts outside the CDR3, is KAGVTQTPRYLIKTRGQQVTLSCSPISGHRSVSWYQQTPGQGLQFLFEYFSETQRNKGNFPGRFSGRQFSNSRSEMNVSTLELGDSALYLCASTTTAGLAGGSNEQFFGPGTRLTVL.

This chain links TRBV30 with TRBJ1-1, with D possibly matching TRBD1 (5 bases). CDR1 and CDR2 (germline): GTSNPN, SVGIG (reference sequence). The CDR3 consists of 15 residues. V shed 0 bases and J shed 1 base, with 12 bases lying between them. The CDR3 region is CAWSVPTDRNTEAFF. In DNA, the CDR3 is TGTGCCTGGAGTGTACCCACAGACAGGAACACTGAAGCTTTCTTT.

This chain uses TRBV28 with TRBJ1-4; D gene uncertain. The CDR3 is made up of 14 amino acids. Looked up from germline, CDR1 is MDHEN and CDR2 is SYDVKM. V lost 3 bases and J lost 7, with 12 bases in between. CDR3 in DNA: TGTGCCAGCAGTTTTGGAGGGTTGAGTGAAAAACTGTTTTTT. Amino acid sequence: CASSFGGLSEKLFF. The full variable domain, its missing parts supplied by reference TRBV28 and TRBJ1-4, is DVKVTQSSRYLVKRTGEKVFLECVQDMDHENMFWYRQDPGLGLRLIYFSYDVKMKEKGDIPEGYSVSREKKERFSLILESASTNQTSMYLCASSFGGLSEKLFFGSGTQLSVL.

Only a few counts were recorded for this clone. This chain uses TRBV28 with TRBJ2-2, with 11 bases that match TRBD1. The germline gives CDR1 MDHEN, CDR2 SYDVKM. The CDR3 is 13 residues long. V shed 9 bases, J shed 6 bases, and the junction held 3 bases outside the gene matches. CDR3 nucleotides: TGTGCCAGTGGACAGGGGGCTTCCGGGGAGCTGTTTTTT. Encoded protein: CASGQGASGELFF.

The chain uses TRBV18 and TRBJ2-5, with D uncertain. V lost 2 bases to trimming and J lost 3 bases, with 4 bases between them. There are 12 residues in the CDR3. Germline CDR1 and CDR2: KGHSH and LQKENI. DNA for the CDR3: TGTGCCAGCTCACCAGGCAAAGAGACCCAGTACTTC. Residues: CASSPGKETQYF.

The chain links TRBV11-2 to TRBJ2-3; TRBD1 matches at 8 bases. This CDR3 contains 15 residues. The germline V gene has CDR1 SGHAT and CDR2 FQNNGV. V shed 5 bases and J 6 bases; nucleotides not matched to a gene: 10. As DNA, the CDR3 is TGTGCCAGCAGCGATGCACCCAGGGGGCCCGATACGCAGTATTTT. This encodes CASSDAPRGPDTQYF.

In the case of this clone: This CDR3 is also generated by other DNA sequences in the sample. The CDR3 sequence: CASSYLAGGSYEQYF. Written as DNA, the CDR3 is TGCGCCAGCAGTTATCTAGCGGGCGGCTCCTACGAGCAGTACTTC. The rearrangement joins TRBV5-1 to TRBJ2-7; 8 bases line up with TRBD2. The CDR3 has 15 residues. The V gene's germline CDR1 is SGHRS and CDR2 YFSETQ. Germline trimming cut 5 bases from V and 0 bases from J; bases unmatched to any gene: 7.

This chain uses TRBV6-6 with TRBJ1-2; D not resolved. The CDR3 consists of 12 residues. V was pared by 6 bases and J by 5 bases, with 10 bases between. Germline CDR1 and CDR2: MNHNY and SVGAGI (reference sequence). CDR3 coding DNA: TGTGCCAGCAGCGTGGGCGAATATGGCTACACCTTC. Its translation is CASSVGEYGYTF.

This clone was counted only a few times. Other DNA sequences of this sample code for an identical CDR3. This chain uses TRBV7-2 with TRBJ2-7; tentative D call: TRBD2 (5 bases). Germline V gene data show CDR1 as SGHTA and CDR2 as FQGNSA. Deletions cut 0 bases from V and 2 bases from J, with 5 bases between. The CDR3 has 13 residues. CDR3 protein: CASSLARAYEQYF. The CDR3 coding sequence is TGTGCCAGCAGCTTAGCGCGGGCCTACGAGCAGTACTTC.

The DNA for the CDR3 is TGTGCCAGCAGCCCCGACAGCCCGTGGGTCTACGAGCAGTACTTC. Amino acids: CASSPDSPWVYEQYF. This chain links TRBV7-9 with TRBJ2-7; a weak D match, TRBD1 (5 bases). Germline V gene data show CDR1 as SEHNR and CDR2 as FQNEAQ (reference sequence). This CDR3 comprises 15 residues. V shed 5 bases and J shed 3 bases, with 17 bases lying between them.

This clone was seen more than once but under ten times. J is TRBJ2-5 and V is TRBV30, with a weak D call TRBD2 (6 bases). Germline loops: CDR1 GTSNPN, CDR2 SVGIG (reference sequence). V lost 3 bases to trimming and J lost 5 bases, with 13 bases between them. There are 13 residues in the CDR3. The CDR3 reads CAWSVGSPETQYF. In DNA, the CDR3 is TGTGCCTGGAGCGTCGGGAGTCCGGAGACCCAGTACTTC.

This clone came up a few times. The chain employs TRBV29-1 and TRBJ1-2, with unresolved D. Germline V gene data show CDR1 as SQVTM and CDR2 as ANQGSEA. The CDR3 contains 12 residues. Between the trimmed V and J ends, which lost 7 bases and 8 bases, there was a span of 17 bases. The CDR3 DNA is TGCAGCGCCCTGCGGCCCGCCGAAGGCTACACCTTC. Amino acid sequence: CSALRPAEGYTF.

This clone was seen a handful of times. The chain recombines TRBV11-1 with TRBJ2-2; tentative D call: TRBD2 (6 bases). Per germline, CDR1 SGHAT and CDR2 FQDESV (reference sequence). V was clipped by 5 bases and J by 7 bases, with 17 bases between them. The CDR3 runs to 15 residues. CDR3 region: CASSTNRDFGGELFF. The CDR3 region has the DNA TGTGCCAGCAGCACCAACCGGGACTTTGGCGGGGAGCTGTTTTTT.

The J gene is TRBJ1-2, the V gene TRBV5-6, with D perhaps matching TRBD1 (6 bases). The V gene lost 1 base and the J gene lost 3 bases, with 10 bases spanning the gap. CDR1 is SGHDT, CDR2 YYEEEE, per germline. The CDR3 spans 14 residues. CDR3 loop: CASSLRTAYYGYTF. CDR3 nucleotide sequence: TGTGCCAGCAGCTTGAGGACAGCGTACTATGGCTACACCTTC.

This clone has more than one count but fewer than ten. The J gene is TRBJ2-2, the V gene TRBV7-2; D gene ambiguous. The CDR3 runs 13 residues. The V end lost 5 bases, the J end lost 4 bases, and 8 bases lay between the germline ends. Germline V gene data show CDR1 as SGHTA and CDR2 as FQGNSA. Here the CDR3 DNA reads TGTGCCAGCAGCCTGCGCCTCACCGGGGAGCTGTTTTTT. This codes for CASSLRLTGELFF.

This clone was seen at least ten times. The chain carries TRBV29-1 and TRBJ2-7; a weak D match, TRBD2 (5 bases). The V end lost 6 bases, the J end lost 7 bases, and 13 bases lay between the germline ends. The CDR3 spans 11 residues. Germline V gene lookup returns CDR1 SQVTM and CDR2 ANQGSEA. Here the CDR3 reads CSVGRGQEQYF. In nucleotides, the CDR3 is TGCAGCGTGGGCCGGGGTCAGGAGCAGTACTTC.

The chain employs TRBV30 and TRBJ2-5; a weak D match, TRBD2 (5 bases). The CDR3 contains 12 residues. In germline, CDR1 is GTSNPN, CDR2 SVGIG (reference sequence). V was pared by 4 bases and J by 5 bases, with 11 bases between. The CDR3 spells CAWTRDRETQYF. In DNA form, the CDR3 reads TGTGCCTGGACACGGGATAGGGAGACCCAGTACTTC.

CDR3 nucleotides: TGTGCCAGCAGTGCGACAGGGGGCTATGGCTACACCTTC. Its protein is CASSATGGYGYTF. The chain is built from TRBV6-5 and TRBJ1-2; TRBD1 agrees at 9 bases. The CDR3 runs 13 residues. Germline V gene data show CDR1 as MNHEY and CDR2 as SVGAGI. V shed 5 bases and J 4 bases; nucleotides not matched to a gene: 2.

The CDR3 loop is CASSLLAGWTDTQYF. Written as DNA, the CDR3 is TGTGCCAGCAGCTTACTAGCGGGTTGGACAGATACGCAGTATTTT. The chain couples TRBV5-4 to TRBJ2-3, with TRBD2 matching over 9 bases. This CDR3 is built from 15 residues. Per germline, CDR1 SGHNT and CDR2 YYREEE (reference sequence). V was pared by 2 bases and J by 3 bases, with 4 bases of the junction left unmatched.

The chain carries TRBV4-3 and TRBJ2-1; possible D gene TRBD1, 6 bases. Germline CDR1 LGHNA, CDR2 YSLEER. The CDR3 is made up of 15 amino acids. Trimming took 0 bases from V and 2 from J, leaving 8 bases between them. The CDR3 sequence: CASSQDGGPYNEQFF. For the CDR3, the DNA is TGCGCCAGCAGCCAAGATGGGGGCCCCTACAATGAGCAGTTCTTC.

This chain connects TRBV5-4 to TRBJ1-4; a possible D gene is TRBD1 (6 bases). V gave up 4 bases and J gave up 8 bases, with 12 bases separating them. CDR3 length: 13 amino acids. Per the germline V gene, CDR1 is SGHNT and CDR2 is YYREEE (reference sequence). CDR3: CASSVQGEEKLFF. The CDR3 bases are TGTGCCAGCAGCGTACAGGGTGAGGAAAAACTGTTTTTT.

The V call is TRBV28, the J call TRBJ1-1, with a possible D match to TRBD1 (6 bases). Trimming left V 5 bases short and J 4 bases short, with 11 bases between. The CDR3 sequence is 13 residues long. CDR1 is MDHEN, CDR2 SYDVKM, per germline. In DNA, the CDR3 is TGTGCCAGCAGTGCCAACAGGGCCACTGAAGCTTTCTTT. Its translation is CASSANRATEAFF.

The chain uses TRBV28 and TRBJ2-5, with 9 bases lining up with TRBD1. The CDR3 has 16 amino acids. Looked up from germline, CDR1 is MDHEN and CDR2 is SYDVKM. J was trimmed by 2 bases and V by 6 bases; bases with no gene match: 10. CDR3 nucleotides: TGTGCCAGCAGCCCCCCAGGACAGGGGCGACAAGAGACCCAGTACTTC. It is translated as CASSPPGQGRQETQYF.

This clone was picked up a small number of times. The rearrangement uses TRBV28 and TRBJ2-6; perhaps TRBD1 as D (6 bases). Trimming removed 6 bases from V and 6 bases from J, with 15 bases in between. Germline V gene data show CDR1 as MDHEN and CDR2 as SYDVKM. There are 15 residues in the CDR3. The CDR3 here is CASSPGAGVANVLTF. The CDR3, as DNA: TGTGCCAGCAGCCCCGGGGCAGGGGTGGCCAACGTCCTGACTTTC.

This clone was detected a few times. The CDR3 region has the DNA TGTGCCAGCAGCTTTAGCGGATCGAGTGAGACCCAGTACTTC. Translating it yields CASSFSGSSETQYF. The rearrangement uses TRBV5-6 and TRBJ2-5, with D perhaps matching TRBD2 (6 bases). Trimming took 2 bases from V and 5 from J, leaving 13 bases between them. The CDR3 covers 14 residues. Germline lookup yields CDR1 SGHDT and CDR2 YYEEEE.

This clone has only a few counts. V gene TRBV9 combines with J gene TRBJ2-2, with D possibly matching TRBD1 (5 bases). The CDR3 loop spans 14 amino acids. From germline, CDR1 is SGDLS and CDR2 YYNGEE. V lost 6 bases to trimming and J lost 0 bases, with 9 bases between them. In DNA, the CDR3 is TGTGCCAGCATGGGGCCACCGAACACCGGGGAGCTGTTTTTT. Amino acid sequence: CASMGPPNTGELFF.

This sequence joins TRBV6-1 and TRBJ2-1; possible D gene TRBD2, 6 bases. Germline CDR1 is MNHNS and CDR2 is SASEGT. Trimming stripped 3 bases from V and 7 bases from J, with 13 bases between. This CDR3 is 14 amino acids long. The CDR3 reads CASSERGRGNEQFF. In DNA form, the CDR3 reads TGTGCCAGCAGTGAGAGGGGCCGGGGGAATGAGCAGTTCTTC.

The chain recombines TRBV5-1 with TRBJ2-5, with 9 bases matching TRBD1. Germline values: CDR1 SGHRS, CDR2 YFSETQ. J lost 7 bases, V lost 0 bases, and 13 bases had no gene match. This CDR3 spans 17 amino acids. CDR3 in DNA: TGCGCCAGCAGCTTGGCGGCCCTGGGACAGGGTAAGGGGACCCAGTACTTC. Protein: CASSLAALGQGKGTQYF. Combining the CDR3 with reference TRBV5-1 and TRBJ2-5 gives the whole variable domain KAGVTQTPRYLIKTRGQQVTLSCSPISGHRSVSWYQQTPGQGLQFLFEYFSETQRNKGNFPGRFSGRQFSNSRSEMNVSTLELGDSALYLCASSLAALGQGKGTQYFGPGTRLLVL.

This chain connects TRBV7-8 to TRBJ2-3, with D maybe TRBD1 (6 bases). V lost 1 base, J lost 2 bases, and 22 bases lay in between. Germline CDR1 SGHVS, CDR2 FQNEAQ. The CDR3 is made up of 19 amino acids. CDR3 nucleotide sequence: TGTGCCAGCAGCTTAGACGTAGGGACAAATCCTCGCCTCACAGATACGCAGTATTTT. Residues: CASSLDVGTNPRLTDTQYF.

The J gene is TRBJ1-1, the V gene TRBV19; the match to TRBD1 covers 8 bases. J lost 5 bases, V lost 5 bases, and 7 bases had no gene match. The CDR3 totals 14 residues. Germline CDR1 reads LNHDA; CDR2 reads SQIVND (reference sequence). CDR3 DNA sequence: TGTGCCAGTAGTGAAGACAGGGGTAGAACTGAAGCTTTCTTT. This gives the protein CASSEDRGRTEAFF.

V usage is TRBV30 and J usage is TRBJ2-7; a possible D gene is TRBD2 (6 bases). This CDR3 spans 13 amino acids. Deletions cut 5 bases from V and 2 bases from J, with 13 bases between. CDR1 and CDR2 (germline): GTSNPN, SVGIG (reference sequence). In DNA form, the CDR3 reads TGTGCCTGGGCGGGACGGGCAACCTACGAGCAGTACTTC. It translates to CAWAGRATYEQYF.

A few counts support this clone. CDR3 in DNA: TGTGCCAGCAGTGGGACTAGCGAGCGCTACTCGTACACAGATACGCAGTATTTT. This translates into CASSGTSERYSYTDTQYF. The J gene is TRBJ2-3, the V gene TRBV2, with 9 nucleotides matching TRBD2. The junction had 13 bases not matched to a gene; V was cut back by 4 bases and J by 2 bases. The germline CDR1 and CDR2 sequences are SNHLY and FYNNEI. The CDR3 is 18 residues long.